This entry lists 31 T cell receptor beta chains sequenced from one sample in a study of blood T cell repertoires in COVID-19. Some clones are missing from TCRdb's copy, which holds only in-frame ones; the method was immunoSEQ multiplex PCR. Of 250,000 to 350,000 clones in the sample, 70% to 90% are singletons; the top ten hold 2% to 2.5%. The sequenced sample consisted of PBMCs or T cells enriched from blood (not recorded which). The source of these receptors is a woman aged 55-70 years in a cohort exposed to, infected with or recovered from COVID-19 (not recorded which).

The rearrangement uses TRBV5-1 and TRBJ2-7; TRBD1 matches 7 bases. CDR1 SGHRS and CDR2 YFSETQ come from the germline V gene. The junction had 15 bases not matched to a gene; V was cut back by 3 bases and J by 3 bases. This CDR3 comprises 17 residues. CDR3: CASSYTPLGQESYEQYF. The CDR3 nucleotides read TGCGCCAGCAGCTACACCCCCCTAGGACAGGAGAGCTACGAGCAGTACTTC.

This clone was recorded once. The genes are TRBV19 and TRBJ2-7; 8 bases align to TRBD1. Germline V gene data show CDR1 as LNHDA and CDR2 as SQIVND (reference sequence). The CDR3 runs 12 residues. V shed 8 bases and J 7 bases; nucleotides not matched to a gene: 7. CDR3: CASGTGEGEQYF. CDR3 coding DNA: TGTGCCAGTGGGACAGGCGAAGGTGAGCAGTACTTC.

The chain recombines TRBV11-2 with TRBJ2-2; 8 nucleotides match TRBD2. CDR1 SGHAT and CDR2 FQNNGV come from the germline V gene. The V segment lost 4 bases and the J segment 6 bases; nucleotides outside the gene matches: 4. The CDR3 sequence is 14 residues long. CDR3 sequence: CASSSLGGAGELFF. In DNA, the CDR3 is TGTGCCAGCAGCTCGCTCGGGGGGGCCGGGGAGCTGTTTTTT.

The chain uses TRBV7-9 and TRBJ2-1; D may be TRBD2 (5 bases). Trimming removed 5 bases at V and 7 bases at J, with 24 bases between. The CDR3 has 17 amino acids. Per the germline V gene, CDR1 is SEHNR and CDR2 is FQNEAQ (reference sequence). The CDR3 here is CASSNIAGRDRTNEQFF. CDR3 DNA sequence: TGTGCCAGCAGCAATATCGCGGGTCGGGATCGGACGAATGAGCAGTTCTTC.

The V and J genes are TRBV28 and TRBJ2-7; D remains ambiguous. Germline CDR1 reads MDHEN; CDR2 reads SYDVKM. The V end was cut by 6 bases, the J end by 2 bases, with 14 bases between. The CDR3 totals 14 residues. The CDR3 region is CASSLPYHAYEQYF. The CDR3, as DNA: TGTGCCAGCAGCCTTCCCTATCATGCCTACGAGCAGTACTTC. Full variable domain (missing parts from reference TRBV28 and TRBJ2-7): DVKVTQSSRYLVKRTGEKVFLECVQDMDHENMFWYRQDPGLGLRLIYFSYDVKMKEKGDIPEGYSVSREKKERFSLILESASTNQTSMYLCASSLPYHAYEQYFGPGTRLTVT.

The V gene is TRBV28, the J gene TRBJ1-1; D might be TRBD1 (6 bases). The CDR3 is made up of 16 amino acids. V shed 8 bases and J shed 1 base, with 20 bases lying between them. CDR1 is MDHEN, CDR2 SYDVKM, per germline. The CDR3, as DNA: TGTGCCAGCTGTTGTACCCTAACGGACAGGAACACTGAAGCTTTCTTT. It translates to CASCCTLTDRNTEAFF. Full variable domain (outside the CDR3, taken from reference TRBV28 and TRBJ1-1): DVKVTQSSRYLVKRTGEKVFLECVQDMDHENMFWYRQDPGLGLRLIYFSYDVKMKEKGDIPEGYSVSREKKERFSLILESASTNQTSMYLCASCCTLTDRNTEAFFGQGTRLTVV.

This chain connects TRBV19 to TRBJ1-2; D not resolved. CDR3 length: 16 residues. The ends were cut back, 0 bases at V and 4 bases at J, with 15 bases in the middle. Per the germline V gene, CDR1 is LNHDA and CDR2 is SQIVND (reference sequence). The CDR3 nucleotides are TGTGCCAGTAGTATAGATCGACGGGGAGCCTCCTATGGCTACACCTTC. Translating it yields CASSIDRRGASYGYTF.

The CDR3 spells CASSSSSGTSGKGGLYNEQFF. The CDR3 coding sequence is TGCGCCAGCAGCTCCTCCTCCGGGACTAGCGGGAAGGGAGGCCTCTACAATGAGCAGTTCTTC. The chain links TRBV5-1 to TRBJ2-1; 13 bases align to TRBD2. From germline, CDR1 is SGHRS and CDR2 YFSETQ. After removal of 3 bases from V and 3 bases from J, the junction contained 18 bases not matched to a gene. This CDR3 has 21 residues.

CDR3 residues: CASSRTGDGQPQHF. The DNA of the CDR3 is TGTGCCAGCAGCAGGACAGGGGACGGTCAGCCCCAGCATTTT. The chain joins TRBV6-5 to TRBJ1-5; 9 bases fit TRBD1. Germline CDR1 is MNHEY and CDR2 is SVGAGI. V gave up 6 bases and J gave up 6 bases; unmatched junction bases: 6. This CDR3 has 14 residues.

The rearrangement links TRBV7-9 to TRBJ2-1, with a weak D call TRBD2 (5 bases). The CDR3 loop spans 16 amino acids. Trimming removed 7 bases at V and 4 bases at J, with 20 bases between. Germline values: CDR1 SEHNR, CDR2 FQNEAQ (reference sequence). The CDR3 DNA sequence: TGTGCCAGCATCAATGGGCCCGACTATCGTTACAATGAGCAGTTCTTC. Protein product: CASINGPDYRYNEQFF.

The rearrangement joins TRBV7-9 to TRBJ1-1; the match to TRBD1 covers 10 bases. CDR3 length: 16 amino acids. In germline, CDR1 is SEHNR, CDR2 FQNEAQ (reference sequence). With V trimmed by 5 bases and J by 1 base, 7 bases remained unmatched. CDR3 protein: CASSTPRTGGNTEAFF. CDR3 coding DNA: TGTGCCAGCAGCACCCCTAGGACAGGGGGGAACACTGAAGCTTTCTTT.

V is TRBV18 and J is TRBJ2-6, with D possibly matching TRBD1 (5 bases). The CDR3 covers 19 residues. Germline V gene data show CDR1 as KGHSH and CDR2 as LQKENI. Trimming removed 3 bases from V and 0 bases from J, with 18 bases in between. The DNA for the CDR3 is TGTGCCAGCTCACCCTCCTCGAACAGGCGTATCTCTGGGGCCAACGTCCTGACTTTC. The encoded protein is CASSPSSNRRISGANVLTF.

The chain recombines TRBV7-8 with TRBJ2-2; D perhaps matches TRBD1 (6 bases). The V gene's germline CDR1 is SGHVS and CDR2 FQNEAQ. Trimming pared 5 bases from V and 1 base from J, leaving 11 bases between. The CDR3 consists of 15 residues. The CDR3 nucleotides read TGTGCCAGCAGCCCATTGACAGGGAACACCGGGGAGCTGTTTTTT. It is translated as CASSPLTGNTGELFF.

V usage is TRBV28 and J usage is TRBJ1-2, with TRBD1 identical over 8 bases. The CDR3 has 17 amino acids. The trim removed 2 bases at V and 2 bases at J, leaving 10 bases unmatched. CDR1 and CDR2 (germline): MDHEN, SYDVKM. The CDR3 sequence is CASSLILLDRENYGYTF. CDR3 in DNA: TGTGCCAGCAGTTTAATTTTACTGGACAGGGAGAACTATGGCTACACCTTC.

The sample holds one count of this clone. The chain joins TRBV5-1 to TRBJ2-2, with 7 bases lining up with TRBD2. The CDR3 contains 16 residues. CDR1 and CDR2 (germline): SGHRS, YFSETQ. With V trimmed by 3 bases and J by 4 bases, 9 bases remained unmatched. The CDR3: CASSYKTSPSTGELFF. DNA for the CDR3: TGCGCCAGCAGCTATAAGACTAGCCCTAGCACCGGGGAGCTGTTTTTT.

Here the CDR3 DNA reads TGCGCCAGCAGCCAAGAGGGAGGACAGGGGGCTCGGCCCCAGCATTTT. As protein: CASSQEGGQGARPQHF. The J gene is TRBJ1-5, the V gene TRBV4-1, with 11 bases aligning to TRBD1. Germline CDR1 MGHRA, CDR2 YSYEKL. Trimming took 0 bases from V and 9 from J; bases not matched to a gene: 7. There are 16 residues in the CDR3.

The rearrangement joins TRBV27 to TRBJ1-2, with TRBD1 as a possible D gene (5 bases). Germline V gene sequence: CDR1 MNHEY, CDR2 SMNVEV (reference sequence). This CDR3 is 13 amino acids long. Trimming pared 6 bases from V and 5 bases from J, leaving 13 bases between. CDR3 in amino acids: CASRGDPIYGYTF. The CDR3 DNA is TGTGCCAGCAGAGGGGATCCTATTTATGGCTACACCTTC.

The rearrangement uses TRBV18 and TRBJ2-3, with TRBD2 matching over 13 bases. This CDR3 comprises 20 residues. CDR1 is KGHSH and CDR2 is LQKENI in the germline V gene. V trimming: 1 base; J trimming: 1 base; junction bases outside the gene matches: 11. In DNA form, the CDR3 reads TGTGCCAGCTCACCACTCTCAAGAACTAGCGGGAGGGCAGGCACAGATACGCAGTATTTT. This translates into CASSPLSRTSGRAGTDTQYF.

V usage is TRBV4-2 and J usage is TRBJ2-5; D is possibly TRBD1 (6 bases). The CDR3 is 15 amino acids. V was pared by 0 bases and J by 4 bases, with 12 bases between. Germline-derived CDR1 and CDR2 are LGHNA and YNFKEQ. The CDR3 DNA reads as TGTGCCAGCAGCCAAGATCGGGAAGGGGGAGAGACCCAGTACTTC. It translates to CASSQDREGGETQYF.

J is TRBJ1-2 and V is TRBV11-1; D not certain. V gave up 1 base and J gave up 5 bases, with 8 bases separating them. CDR1 is SGHAT, CDR2 FQDESV, per germline (reference sequence). CDR3 length equals 13 residues. The CDR3 here is CASSLVGYYGYTF. As DNA, the CDR3 is TGTGCCAGCAGCTTAGTCGGGTATTATGGCTACACCTTC.

The V gene is TRBV11-1, the J gene TRBJ2-3; 9 bases fit TRBD2. The junction had 1 base not matched to a gene; V was cut back by 0 bases and J by 0 bases. Germline CDR1 is SGHAT and CDR2 is FQDESV (reference sequence). The CDR3 runs 16 residues. CDR3 in amino acids: CASSLAAGGSTDTQYF. The CDR3 region has the DNA TGTGCCAGCAGCTTAGCGGCGGGAGGGAGCACAGATACGCAGTATTTT.

This clone has only a few counts. The chain joins TRBV4-3 to TRBJ2-1, with 7 positions matching TRBD2. V lost 6 bases, J lost 2 bases, and 7 bases stayed unmatched. Germline CDR1 reads LGHNA; CDR2 reads YSLEER. This CDR3 has 15 amino acids. This CDR3 is CASRISAGAYNEQFF. The CDR3 DNA sequence: TGCGCCAGCAGGATTTCGGCGGGAGCCTACAATGAGCAGTTCTTC.

With regard to this clone: Other DNA sequences of this sample code for an identical CDR3. The chain joins TRBV18 to TRBJ2-3; D might be TRBD2 (6 bases). The CDR3 sequence is 15 residues long. Germline V lookup: CDR1 KGHSH, CDR2 LQKENI. Trimming shortened V by 2 bases and J by 0 bases, and 9 bases separated the two germline ends. The CDR3: CASSPTSGSTDTQYF. DNA for the CDR3: TGTGCCAGCTCACCAACCAGCGGGAGCACAGATACGCAGTATTTT. Looking up the rest from reference TRBV18 and TRBJ2-3 gives the full variable domain: NAGVMQNPRHLVRRRGQEARLRCSPMKGHSHVYWYRQLPEEGLKFMVYLQKENIIDESGMPKERFSAEFPKEGPSILRIQQVVRGDSAAYFCASSPTSGSTDTQYFGPGTRLTVL.

This clone was picked up one time. The chain carries TRBV18 and TRBJ2-1, with a possible D match to TRBD1 (6 bases). The length of the CDR3 is 16 residues. V shed 3 bases and J shed 0 bases, with 12 bases lying between them. The germline V gene has CDR1 KGHSH and CDR2 LQKENI. The CDR3 nucleotides are TGTGCCAGCTCACCTCCGGGACAAAGCTCCTACAATGAGCAGTTCTTC. Its protein is CASSPPGQSSYNEQFF.

The gene calls are TRBV7-2 and TRBJ2-1; 7 bases map to TRBD2. CDR3 size: 16 residues. The V and J ends lost 1 base and 12 bases, in that order; junction bases with no gene match: 15. CDR1 is SGHTA, CDR2 FQGNSA, per germline. DNA for the CDR3: TGTGCCAGCAGCTTAGGCGGTAAGCGGGACCCTCGAGGGCAGTTCTTC. This sequence encodes CASSLGGKRDPRGQFF.

J is TRBJ2-1 and V is TRBV6-2 or TRBV6-3; 7 bases align to TRBD2. Looked up from germline, CDR1 is MNHEY and CDR2 is SVGEGT. After removal of 0 bases from V and 6 bases from J, the junction contained 8 bases not matched to a gene. This CDR3 comprises 16 residues. Here the CDR3 reads CASSYSRTRISNEQFF. The CDR3 bases are TGTGCCAGCAGTTACTCGAGGACTAGGATAAGCAATGAGCAGTTCTTC.

This chain connects TRBV19 to TRBJ2-1; 13 bases are shared with TRBD2. Germline CDR1 is LNHDA and CDR2 is SQIVND (reference sequence). The CDR3 extends over 18 amino acids. Trimming removed 4 bases from V and 4 bases from J; junction bases left unmatched: 10. The CDR3 coding sequence is TGTGCCAGTAGTAGCTCCGGGACTAGCGGGAATTGGTACAATGAGCAGTTCTTC. Amino acid sequence: CASSSSGTSGNWYNEQFF.

This chain joins TRBV9 and TRBJ1-5; TRBD1 might be the D (5 bases). Trimming removed 1 base from V and 5 bases from J, with 7 bases in between. This CDR3 comprises 13 residues. CDR1 is SGDLS and CDR2 is YYNGEE in the germline V gene. The DNA for the CDR3 is TGTGCCAGCAGCGTAACAGGCGATCAGCCCCAGCATTTT. Translated: CASSVTGDQPQHF.

This clone came up once. The gene calls are TRBV19 and TRBJ2-7; TRBD2 matches at 8 bases. Unmatched junction bases numbered 7, after V lost 3 bases and J lost 3 bases. The CDR3 sequence is 15 residues long. Germline V gene data show CDR1 as LNHDA and CDR2 as SQIVND (reference sequence). The CDR3 loop is CASSILGSGNYEQYF. Written as DNA, the CDR3 is TGTGCCAGTAGTATCCTGGGTAGCGGGAACTACGAGCAGTACTTC.

V usage is TRBV29-1 and J usage is TRBJ2-3; a possible D gene is TRBD2 (5 bases). The V and J ends lost 2 bases and 1 base respectively, with 16 bases between them. CDR1 SQVTM and CDR2 ANQGSEA come from the germline V gene. The CDR3 has 16 amino acids. As DNA, the CDR3 is TGCAGCGTTGAACTGCGAAAACTCGGGGGCACAGATACGCAGTATTTT. It yields the protein CSVELRKLGGTDTQYF.

The genes are TRBV2 and TRBJ2-2; perhaps TRBD2 as D (5 bases). This CDR3 region has 13 residues. Germline CDR1 reads SNHLY; CDR2 reads FYNNEI. V lost 6 bases and J 1 base, leaving 6 bases between the germline ends. CDR3 amino acids: CASSRENTGELFF. CDR3 sequence (DNA): TGTGCCAGCAGCCGGGAGAACACCGGGGAGCTGTTTTTT.